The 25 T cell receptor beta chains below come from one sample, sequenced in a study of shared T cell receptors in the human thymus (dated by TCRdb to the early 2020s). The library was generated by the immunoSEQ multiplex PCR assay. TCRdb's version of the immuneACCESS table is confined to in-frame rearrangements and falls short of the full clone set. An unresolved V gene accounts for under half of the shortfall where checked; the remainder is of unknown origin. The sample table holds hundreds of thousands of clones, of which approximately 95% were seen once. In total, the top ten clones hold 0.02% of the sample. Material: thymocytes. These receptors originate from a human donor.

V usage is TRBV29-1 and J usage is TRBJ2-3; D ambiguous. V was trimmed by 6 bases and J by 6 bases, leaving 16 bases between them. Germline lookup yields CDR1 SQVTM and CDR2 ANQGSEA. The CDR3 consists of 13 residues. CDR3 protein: CSVQFSIRDTQYF. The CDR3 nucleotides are TGCAGCGTCCAGTTTTCTATTCGGGATACGCAGTATTTT.

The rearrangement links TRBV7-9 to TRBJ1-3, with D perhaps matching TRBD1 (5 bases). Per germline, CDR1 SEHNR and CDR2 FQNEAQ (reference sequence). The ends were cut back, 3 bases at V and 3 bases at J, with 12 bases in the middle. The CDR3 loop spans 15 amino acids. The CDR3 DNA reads TGTGCCAGCAGCTTGCAAAGGACACTTGGAAACACCATATATTTT. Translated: CASSLQRTLGNTIYF.

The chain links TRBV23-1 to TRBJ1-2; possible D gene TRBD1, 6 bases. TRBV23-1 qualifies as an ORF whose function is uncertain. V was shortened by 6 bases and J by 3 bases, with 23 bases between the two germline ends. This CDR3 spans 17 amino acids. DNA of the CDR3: TGCGCCAGCAGCCCCCGCACCTCCAGGGGAGAAGACTATGGCTACACCTTC. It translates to CASSPRTSRGEDYGYTF.

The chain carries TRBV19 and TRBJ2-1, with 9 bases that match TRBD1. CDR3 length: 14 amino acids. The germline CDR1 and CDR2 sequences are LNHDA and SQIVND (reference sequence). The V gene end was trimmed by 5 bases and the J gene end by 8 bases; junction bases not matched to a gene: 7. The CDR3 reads CASSARTGDDEQFF. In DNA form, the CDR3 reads TGTGCCAGTAGTGCCCGGACAGGGGATGATGAGCAGTTCTTC. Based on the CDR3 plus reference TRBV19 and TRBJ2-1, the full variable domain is DGGITQSPKYLFRKEGQNVTLSCEQNLNHDAMYWYRQDPGQGLRLIYYSQIVNDFQKGDIAEGYSVSREKKESFPLTVTSAQKNPTAFYLCASSARTGDDEQFFGPGTRLTVL.

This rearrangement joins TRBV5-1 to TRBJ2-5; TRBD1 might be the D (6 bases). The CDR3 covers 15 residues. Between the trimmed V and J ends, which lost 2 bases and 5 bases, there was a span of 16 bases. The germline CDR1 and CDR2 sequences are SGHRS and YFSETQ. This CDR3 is CASSFPTGLQETQYF. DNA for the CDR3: TGCGCCAGCAGCTTCCCCACAGGGCTCCAGGAGACCCAGTACTTC.

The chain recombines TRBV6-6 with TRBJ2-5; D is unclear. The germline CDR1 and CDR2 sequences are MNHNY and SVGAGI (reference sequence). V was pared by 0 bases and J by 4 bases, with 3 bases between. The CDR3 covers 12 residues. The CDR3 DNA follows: TGTGCCAGCAGTTACTCGCGAGAGACCCAGTACTTC. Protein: CASSYSRETQYF.

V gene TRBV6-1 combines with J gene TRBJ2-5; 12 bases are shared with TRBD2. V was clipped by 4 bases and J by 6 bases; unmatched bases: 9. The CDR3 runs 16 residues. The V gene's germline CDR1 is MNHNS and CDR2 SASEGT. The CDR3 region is CASSGVGLAGWQTQYF. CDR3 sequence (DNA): TGTGCCAGCAGTGGGGTAGGACTAGCGGGATGGCAGACCCAGTACTTC.

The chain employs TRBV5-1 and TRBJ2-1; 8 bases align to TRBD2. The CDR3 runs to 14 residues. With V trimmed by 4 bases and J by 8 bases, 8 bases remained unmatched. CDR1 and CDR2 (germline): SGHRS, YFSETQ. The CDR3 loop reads CASSLPGLVDEQFF. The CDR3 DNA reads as TGCGCCAGCAGCCTTCCGGGACTAGTAGATGAGCAGTTCTTC. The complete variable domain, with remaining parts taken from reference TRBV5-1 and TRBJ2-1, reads KAGVTQTPRYLIKTRGQQVTLSCSPISGHRSVSWYQQTPGQGLQFLFEYFSETQRNKGNFPGRFSGRQFSNSRSEMNVSTLELGDSALYLCASSLPGLVDEQFFGPGTRLTVL.

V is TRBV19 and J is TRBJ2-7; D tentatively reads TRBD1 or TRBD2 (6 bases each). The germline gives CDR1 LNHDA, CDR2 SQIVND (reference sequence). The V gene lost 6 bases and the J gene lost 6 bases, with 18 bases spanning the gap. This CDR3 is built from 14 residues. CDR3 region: CASSSGGGSGEQYF. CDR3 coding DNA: TGTGCCAGTAGCTCCGGAGGGGGGTCGGGCGAGCAGTACTTC.

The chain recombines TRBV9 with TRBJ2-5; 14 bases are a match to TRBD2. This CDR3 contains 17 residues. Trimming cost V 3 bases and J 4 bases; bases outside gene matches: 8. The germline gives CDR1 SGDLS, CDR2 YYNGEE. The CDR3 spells CASSAGTSGSFLETQYF. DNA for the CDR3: TGTGCCAGCAGCGCCGGGACTAGCGGGAGTTTTTTAGAGACCCAGTACTTC.

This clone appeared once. CDR3 nucleotide sequence: TGTGCCAGCAGTTACTATTGGGGGGGAGGGATCAATGAGCAGTTCTTC. Translating gives CASSYYWGGGINEQFF. The chain joins TRBV6-5 to TRBJ2-1; TRBD2 agrees at 7 bases. Germline V lookup: CDR1 MNHEY, CDR2 SVGAGI. The CDR3 spans 16 residues. The J segment lost 6 bases and the V segment lost 1 base, leaving 9 bases of the junction unmatched.

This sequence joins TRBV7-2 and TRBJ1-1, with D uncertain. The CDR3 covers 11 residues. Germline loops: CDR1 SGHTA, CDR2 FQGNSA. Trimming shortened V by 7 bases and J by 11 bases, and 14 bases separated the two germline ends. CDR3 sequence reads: CASKNTPGAFF. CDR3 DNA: TGTGCCAGCAAAAACACTCCGGGGGCTTTCTTT.

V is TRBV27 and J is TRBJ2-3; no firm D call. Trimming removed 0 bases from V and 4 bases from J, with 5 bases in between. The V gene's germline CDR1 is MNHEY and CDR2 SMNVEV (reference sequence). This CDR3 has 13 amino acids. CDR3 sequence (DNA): TGTGCCAGCAGTTTATCTAACTCAGATACGCAGTATTTT. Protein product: CASSLSNSDTQYF.

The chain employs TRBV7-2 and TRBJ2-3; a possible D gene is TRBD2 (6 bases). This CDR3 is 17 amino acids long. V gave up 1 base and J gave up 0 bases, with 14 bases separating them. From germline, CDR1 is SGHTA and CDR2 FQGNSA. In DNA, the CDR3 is TGTGCCAGCAGCTTAGTTCCTCCGGGGAGGAGCACAGATACGCAGTATTTT. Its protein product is CASSLVPPGRSTDTQYF.

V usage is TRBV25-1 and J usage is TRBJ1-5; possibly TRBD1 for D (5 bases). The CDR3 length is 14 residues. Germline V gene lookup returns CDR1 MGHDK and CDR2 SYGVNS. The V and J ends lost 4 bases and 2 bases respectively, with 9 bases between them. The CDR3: CASSVGDGNQPQHF. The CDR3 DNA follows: TGTGCCAGCAGTGTAGGGGATGGCAATCAGCCCCAGCATTTT. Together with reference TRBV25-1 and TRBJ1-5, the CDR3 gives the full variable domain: EADIYQTPRYLVIGTGKKITLECSQTMGHDKMYWYQQDPGMELHLIHYSYGVNSTEKGDLSSESTVSRIRTEHFPLTLESARPSHTSQYLCASSVGDGNQPQHFGDGTRLSIL.

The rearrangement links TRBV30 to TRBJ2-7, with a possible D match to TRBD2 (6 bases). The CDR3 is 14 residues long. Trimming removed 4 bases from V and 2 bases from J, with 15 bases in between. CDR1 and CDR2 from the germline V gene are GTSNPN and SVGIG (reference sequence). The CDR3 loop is CAWNPGTGTYEQYF. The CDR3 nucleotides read TGTGCCTGGAACCCCGGGACTGGGACCTACGAGCAGTACTTC. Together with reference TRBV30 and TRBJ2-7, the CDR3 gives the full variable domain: SQTIHQWPATLVQPVGSPLSLECTVEGTSNPNLYWYRQAAGRGLQLLFYSVGIGQISSEVPQNLSASRPQDRQFILSSKKLLLSDSGFYLCAWNPGTGTYEQYFGPGTRLTVT.

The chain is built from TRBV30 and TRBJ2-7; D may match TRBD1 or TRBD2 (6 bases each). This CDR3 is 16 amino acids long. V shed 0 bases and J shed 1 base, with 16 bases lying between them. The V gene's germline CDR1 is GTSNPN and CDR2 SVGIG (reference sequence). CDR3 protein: CAWSVRKGGKSYEQYF. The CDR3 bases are TGTGCCTGGAGTGTACGCAAGGGGGGTAAATCCTACGAGCAGTACTTC.

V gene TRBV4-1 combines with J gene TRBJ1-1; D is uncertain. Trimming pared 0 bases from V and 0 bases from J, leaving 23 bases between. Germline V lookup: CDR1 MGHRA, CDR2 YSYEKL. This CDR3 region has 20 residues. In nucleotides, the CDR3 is TGCGCCAGCAGCCAAGATGGGGTTTGGGTCTCCCGAGGGTTGAACACTGAAGCTTTCTTT. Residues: CASSQDGVWVSRGLNTEAFF.

CDR3 nucleotides: TGCGCCAGCAGCTTTAGCGGTCCCACAGATACGCAGTATTTT. As protein: CASSFSGPTDTQYF. The V and J genes are TRBV5-1 and TRBJ2-3; maybe TRBD2 (6 bases). Germline CDR1 is SGHRS and CDR2 is YFSETQ. This CDR3 contains 14 residues. Trimming left V 2 bases short and J 2 bases short, with 9 bases between. The entire variable domain, with the rest obtained from reference TRBV5-1 and TRBJ2-3, is as follows: KAGVTQTPRYLIKTRGQQVTLSCSPISGHRSVSWYQQTPGQGLQFLFEYFSETQRNKGNFPGRFSGRQFSNSRSEMNVSTLELGDSALYLCASSFSGPTDTQYFGPGTRLTVL.

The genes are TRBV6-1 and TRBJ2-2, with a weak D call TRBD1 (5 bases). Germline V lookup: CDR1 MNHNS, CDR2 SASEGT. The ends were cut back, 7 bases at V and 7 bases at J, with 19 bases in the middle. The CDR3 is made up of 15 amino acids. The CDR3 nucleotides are TGTGCCAGCACAGTAGTCAGGGTCCCAGACGGGGAGCTGTTTTTT. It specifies CASTVVRVPDGELFF.

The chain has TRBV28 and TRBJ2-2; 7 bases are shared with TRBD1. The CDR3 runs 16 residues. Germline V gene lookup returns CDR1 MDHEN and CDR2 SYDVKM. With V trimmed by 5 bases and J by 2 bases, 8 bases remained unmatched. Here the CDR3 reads CASSDRVEKNTGELFF. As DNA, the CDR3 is TGTGCCAGCAGTGACAGGGTGGAAAAAAACACCGGGGAGCTGTTTTTT.

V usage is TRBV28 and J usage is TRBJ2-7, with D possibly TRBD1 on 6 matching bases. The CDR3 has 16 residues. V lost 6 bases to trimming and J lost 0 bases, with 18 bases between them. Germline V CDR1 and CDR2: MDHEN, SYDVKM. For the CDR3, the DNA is TGTGCCAGCAGACCTTCCGATAGGGGGTTCTCCTACGAGCAGTACTTC. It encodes CASRPSDRGFSYEQYF.

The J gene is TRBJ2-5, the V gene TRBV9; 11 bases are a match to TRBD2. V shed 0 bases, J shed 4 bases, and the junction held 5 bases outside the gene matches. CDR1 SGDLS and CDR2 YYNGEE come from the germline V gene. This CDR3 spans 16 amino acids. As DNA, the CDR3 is TGTGCCAGCAGCGTAGAGGCTAGCGGGAGGTCAGAGACCCAGTACTTC. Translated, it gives CASSVEASGRSETQYF.

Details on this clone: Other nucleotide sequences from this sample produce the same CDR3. CDR3 in amino acids: CASSEGPSNEQFF. CDR3 nucleotide sequence: TGTGCCAGCAGTGAAGGCCCTAGCAATGAGCAGTTCTTC. The J gene is TRBJ2-1, the V gene TRBV25-1; D unclear. Trimming shortened V by 2 bases and J by 6 bases, and 8 bases separated the two germline ends. The length of the CDR3 is 13 residues. CDR1 is MGHDK, CDR2 SYGVNS, per germline.

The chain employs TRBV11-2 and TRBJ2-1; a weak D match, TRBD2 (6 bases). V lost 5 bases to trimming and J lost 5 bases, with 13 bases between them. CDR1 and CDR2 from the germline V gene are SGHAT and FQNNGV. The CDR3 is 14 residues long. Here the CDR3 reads CASSAASEDNEQFF. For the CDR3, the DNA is TGTGCCAGCAGCGCCGCTAGCGAAGACAATGAGCAGTTCTTC.